This TCR beta chain emerged from a study of T cell responses to AZD1222 COVID-19 vaccine. With regard to this clone: Its cognate antigen is unknown.

Clones were sequenced by immunoSEQ multiplex PCR, and TCRdb holds only the in-frame ones, with some missing. The data hold approximately 76,000 clones, with more than 70% observed a single time. Whole-study results and caveats: Repertoire sampling occurred only after the peak T cell response. White British people made up most donors, females outnumbered males, and clonal diversity was possibly underestimated.

V was pared by 1 base and J by 6 bases, with 7 bases between. The CDR3 loop spans 12 amino acids. The V gene's germline CDR1 is SGHDT and CDR2 YYEEEE. This TCR was sampled from an adult in good health. The chain links TRBV5-6 to TRBJ2-5; possibly TRBD1 for D (6 bases). Source: peripheral blood, taken on day 0 of AZD1222 vaccination. CDR3 sequence reads: CASSLWGQTQYF. In DNA form, the CDR3 reads TGTGCCAGCAGCTTGTGGGGGCAGACCCAGTACTTC.